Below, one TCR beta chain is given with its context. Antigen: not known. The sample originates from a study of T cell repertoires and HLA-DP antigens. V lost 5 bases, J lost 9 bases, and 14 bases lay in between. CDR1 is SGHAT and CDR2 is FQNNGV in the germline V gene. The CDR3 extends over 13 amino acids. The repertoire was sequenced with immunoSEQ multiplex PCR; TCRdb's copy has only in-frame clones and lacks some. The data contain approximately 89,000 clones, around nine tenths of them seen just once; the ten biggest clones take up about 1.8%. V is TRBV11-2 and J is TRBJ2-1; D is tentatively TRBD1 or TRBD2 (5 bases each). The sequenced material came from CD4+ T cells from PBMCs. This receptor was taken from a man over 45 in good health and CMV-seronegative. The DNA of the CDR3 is TGTGCCAGCAGCACCTTCACTGGGGGTGAGCAGTTCTTC. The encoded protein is CASSTFTGGEQFF.